This T cell receptor beta chain was sequenced for a study of persistence of HIV-infected CD4 T cells. General study results and limits: Bulk TCR data could not be restricted to HIV-1-infected CMV-responding cells.

This was the immunoSEQ version 4 assay in survey mode. Produced via immunoSEQ multiplex PCR; TCRdb's table is partial and in-frame only. The data show roughly 17,000 clones, roughly two thirds seen once. Details on this clone: Its matching antigen is unknown.

Cells were stimulated with CMV-infected fibroblast lysates at 8 to 10 ug/mL. Sorting of responding CD4+ T cells relied on upregulated CD40 ligand together with CD69. Stimulated PBMCs had first been depleted of CD8+ T cells. Trimming shortened V by 0 bases and J by 0 bases, and 9 bases separated the two germline ends. The CDR3 totals 16 residues. Germline V gives CDR1 SGDLS, CDR2 YYNGEE. The chain carries TRBV9 and TRBJ2-2; D call uncertain. The specimen was CD4+ T cells sorted from PBMCs after 18-hour stimulation, collected from a patient who received antiretroviral therapy. The clonotype was recovered from an adult woman with HIV who was CMV-seropositive. CDR3 coding DNA: TGTGCCAGCAGCGTAGCTTCCAACGCGAACACCGGGGAGCTGTTTTTT. Translated, it gives CASSVASNANTGELFF. The full variable domain, its missing parts supplied by reference TRBV9 and TRBJ2-2, is DSGVTQTPKHLITATGQRVTLRCSPRSGDLSVYWYQQSLDQGLQFLIQYYNGEERAKGNILERFSAQQFPDLHSELNLSSLELGDSALYFCASSVASNANTGELFFGEGSRLTVL.